Following are 15 T cell receptor beta chains from one sample sequenced in a study of blood T cell repertoires in COVID-19. Assay: immunoSEQ multiplex PCR; the TCRdb copy retains only in-frame clones and omits some. The sample contains 150,000 to 200,000 clones, roughly 80% of which appear only once. The sequencing sample was made of peripheral blood. The source is an elderly woman with acute or convalescent COVID-19.

J is TRBJ2-2 and V is TRBV4-3, with 7 bases lining up with TRBD1. J gave up 7 bases and V 4 bases, and 9 bases lay outside the gene matches. This CDR3 has 15 residues. Germline V gene sequence: CDR1 LGHNA, CDR2 YSLEER. CDR3 in DNA: TGCGCCAGCAGCCCAGAGATAGGGGGCAGCGGGGAGCTGTTTTTT. This codes for CASSPEIGGSGELFF.

This clone was seen just once. The gene calls are TRBV27 and TRBJ2-1, with D maybe TRBD2 (6 bases). Germline CDR1 MNHEY, CDR2 SMNVEV (reference sequence). There are 15 residues in the CDR3. Trimming pared 3 bases from V and 2 bases from J, leaving 11 bases between. Here the CDR3 DNA reads TGTGCCAGCAGTTTCCGGCGGGGTACCTACAATGAGCAGTTCTTC. This gives the protein CASSFRRGTYNEQFF.

The chain is built from TRBV6-5 and TRBJ2-1, with TRBD2 matching 8 bases. Germline loops: CDR1 MNHEY, CDR2 SVGAGI. This CDR3 spans 14 amino acids. V lost 7 bases and J lost 10; bases outside the gene matches: 12. The CDR3 protein is CASTPSAGAREQFF. The CDR3 DNA is TGTGCCAGCACCCCATCAGCGGGAGCGAGGGAGCAGTTCTTC.

The rearrangement uses TRBV5-6 and TRBJ2-1; 8 bases agree with TRBD1. The CDR3 is 15 amino acids. Trimming removed 4 bases from V and 5 bases from J; junction bases left unmatched: 8. Germline V gene data show CDR1 as SGHDT and CDR2 as YYEEEE. The CDR3, as DNA: TGTGCCAGCAGCATAGGACAGGGAACGGACAATGAGCAGTTCTTC. Amino acid sequence: CASSIGQGTDNEQFF.

J is TRBJ2-2 and V is TRBV10-3; TRBD2 agrees at 14 bases. After removal of 10 bases from V and 4 bases from J, the junction contained 8 bases not matched to a gene. CDR1 is ENHRY, CDR2 SYGVKD, per germline. The CDR3 loop spans 16 amino acids. CDR3 sequence: CATGTSGSGGTGELFF. The CDR3 DNA follows: TGTGCCACAGGGACTAGCGGGAGTGGGGGCACCGGGGAGCTGTTTTTT.

This chain connects TRBV24-1 to TRBJ1-2, with D perhaps matching TRBD1 (5 bases). Germline assignment: CDR1 KGHDR and CDR2 SFDVKD. Trimming took 4 bases from V and 0 from J, leaving 11 bases between them. The CDR3 extends over 15 amino acids. This chain's CDR3 is CATSESGTANYGYTF. In nucleotides, the CDR3 is TGTGCCACCAGTGAGTCCGGGACTGCTAACTATGGCTACACCTTC.

The chain recombines TRBV5-1 with TRBJ1-5; D ambiguous. This CDR3 is built from 16 residues. Germline-derived CDR1 and CDR2 are SGHRS and YFSETQ. The V end was cut by 4 bases, the J end by 0 bases, with 14 bases between. CDR3 loop: CASSPGAGNSNQPQHF. The CDR3 region has the DNA TGCGCCAGCAGCCCCGGCGCGGGGAATAGCAATCAGCCCCAGCATTTT.

The chain joins TRBV10-1 to TRBJ2-1; 13 bases match TRBD2. The CDR3 loop spans 18 amino acids. With V trimmed by 3 bases and J by 4 bases, 9 bases remained unmatched. Per germline, CDR1 WNHNN and CDR2 SYGVQD (reference sequence). The CDR3 loop reads CASSDLGGLAGFYNEQFF. In DNA form, the CDR3 reads TGCGCCAGCAGTGATTTGGGGGGACTAGCGGGATTTTACAATGAGCAGTTCTTC.

The rearrangement links TRBV5-1 to TRBJ1-4, with D perhaps TRBD1 (6 bases). V dropped 2 bases and J dropped 8 bases, with 19 bases sitting between them. The CDR3 contains 16 residues. Germline values: CDR1 SGHRS, CDR2 YFSETQ. CDR3 DNA sequence: TGCGCCAGCAGCTTTACCGGGACACTTAGGGAGGAAAAACTGTTTTTT. It codes for CASSFTGTLREEKLFF.

The rearrangement joins TRBV11-2 to TRBJ1-1; 10 nucleotides match TRBD1. V lost 4 bases to trimming and J lost 4 bases; unmatched junction nucleotides: 6. This CDR3 is 15 amino acids long. CDR1 SGHAT and CDR2 FQNNGV come from the germline V gene. The CDR3 sequence: CASSSRDRGSTEAFF. CDR3 coding DNA: TGTGCCAGCAGCTCCCGGGACAGGGGAAGCACTGAAGCTTTCTTT.

The V and J genes are TRBV7-3 and TRBJ1-6, with 8 nucleotides matching TRBD1. The CDR3 length is 16 residues. V dropped 4 bases and J dropped 10; count of bases not matched to a gene: 12. Per the germline V gene, CDR1 is SGHTA and CDR2 is FQGTGA. CDR3 nucleotides: TGTGCCAGCAGCTCGGCGGACAGGGAATCGGCGTCACCCCTCCACTTT. Translating gives CASSSADRESASPLHF.

The chain recombines TRBV27 with TRBJ1-6; a weak D match, TRBD1 (5 bases). Trimming removed 4 bases from V and 2 bases from J, with 9 bases in between. Germline CDR1 is MNHEY and CDR2 is SMNVEV (reference sequence). CDR3 length equals 15 residues. The CDR3 nucleotides are TGTGCCAGCAGTTGGAGGGGCACCTATAATTCACCCCTCCACTTT. It specifies CASSWRGTYNSPLHF.

The chain has TRBV28 and TRBJ2-1; perhaps TRBD2 as D (5 bases). V was clipped by 7 bases and J by 10 bases, with 17 bases between them. CDR3 length: 13 amino acids. Germline V gives CDR1 MDHEN, CDR2 SYDVKM. CDR3 sequence reads: CASTLPRPGEQFF. The DNA for the CDR3 is TGTGCCAGCACCCTACCGAGGCCGGGGGAGCAGTTCTTC.

A single count supports this clone. The CDR3 region is CASSLVGQGQFNEQYF. The CDR3 region has the DNA TGCGCCAGCAGCTTGGTAGGACAGGGGCAATTCAACGAGCAGTACTTC. The rearrangement links TRBV5-1 to TRBJ2-7; 9 bases agree with TRBD1. Germline assignment: CDR1 SGHRS and CDR2 YFSETQ. V lost 0 bases and J lost 5; bases outside the gene matches: 9. There are 16 residues in the CDR3.

CDR3 in DNA: TGTGCCAGCTCAGAGGGACAGGGATCGGGACAGCCCCAGCATTTT. Translated: CASSEGQGSGQPQHF. The genes are TRBV18 and TRBJ1-5, with 9 bases that match TRBD1. This CDR3 has 15 residues. The V gene's germline CDR1 is KGHSH and CDR2 LQKENI. Germline trimming cut 5 bases from V and 7 bases from J; bases unmatched to any gene: 9.